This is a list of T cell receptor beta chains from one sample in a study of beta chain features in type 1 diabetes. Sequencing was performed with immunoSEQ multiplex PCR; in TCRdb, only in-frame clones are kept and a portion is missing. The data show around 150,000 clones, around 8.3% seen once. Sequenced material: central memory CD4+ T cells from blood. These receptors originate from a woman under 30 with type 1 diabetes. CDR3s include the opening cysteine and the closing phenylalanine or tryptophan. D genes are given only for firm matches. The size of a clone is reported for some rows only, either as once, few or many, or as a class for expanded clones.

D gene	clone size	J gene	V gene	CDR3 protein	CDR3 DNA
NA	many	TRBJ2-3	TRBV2	CANKQESSTDTQYF	TGTGCCAACAAACAGGAGTCTAGCACAGATACGCAGTATTTT
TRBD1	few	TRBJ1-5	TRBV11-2	CASSSGTGGFQPQHF	TGTGCCAGCAGCTCCGGGACAGGGGGCTTTCAGCCCCAGCATTTT
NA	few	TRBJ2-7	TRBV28	CASRPGGDPYEQYF	TGTGCCAGCAGGCCAGGCGGGGACCCCTACGAGCAGTACTTC
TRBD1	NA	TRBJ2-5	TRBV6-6	CASSYFDSRGTETQYF	TGTGCCAGCAGTTACTTCGATAGCAGGGGGACGGAGACCCAGTACTTC
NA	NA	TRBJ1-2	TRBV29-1	CSVGGRFNYGYTF	TGCAGCGTAGGGGGACGGTTCAACTATGGCTACACCTTC
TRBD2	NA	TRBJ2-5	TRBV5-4	CASSLHSGKETQYF	TGTGCCAGCAGCTTGCATAGCGGGAAGGAGACCCAGTACTTC
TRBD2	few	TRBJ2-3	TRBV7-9	CASSWGLASDTQYF	TGTGCCAGCAGCTGGGGACTAGCGTCAGATACGCAGTATTTT
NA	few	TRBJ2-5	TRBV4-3	CASSQGRQGETQYF	TGCGCCAGCAGCCAAGGCCGGCAGGGGGAGACCCAGTACTTC
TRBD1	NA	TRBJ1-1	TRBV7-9	CASRPTWTGGNAEAFF	TGTGCCAGCAGGCCTACCTGGACAGGGGGCAACGCTGAAGCTTTCTTT
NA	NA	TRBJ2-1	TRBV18	CASSPRSSGDTYNEQFF	TGTGCCAGCTCACCACGGTCTTCAGGTGATACCTACAATGAGCAGTTCTTC
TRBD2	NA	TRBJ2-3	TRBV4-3	CASSQVLAGGTDTQYF	TGCGCCAGCAGCCAAGTGCTCGCGGGGGGCACAGATACGCAGTATTTT
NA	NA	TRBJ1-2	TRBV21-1	CASSKPRHRNYGYTF	TGTGCCAGCAGCAAACCACGACATAGAAACTATGGCTACACCTTC
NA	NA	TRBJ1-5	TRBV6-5	CASGEEWDQPQHF	TGTGCCAGCGGGGAGGAATGGGATCAGCCCCAGCATTTT
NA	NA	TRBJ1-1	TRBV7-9	CASTGGSRKAFF	TGTGCCAGCACCGGAGGTAGTCGAAAAGCTTTCTTT
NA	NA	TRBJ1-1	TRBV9	CASSAYSYTEAFF	TGTGCCAGCAGCGCCTACAGTTACACTGAAGCTTTCTTT
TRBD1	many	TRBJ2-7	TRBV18	CASSPRTGGTGEQYF	TGTGCCAGCTCACCAAGGACAGGGGGAACAGGCGAGCAGTACTTC
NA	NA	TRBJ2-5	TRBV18	CASSPPGLQETQYF	TGTGCCAGCTCACCACCGGGGCTCCAAGAGACCCAGTACTTC
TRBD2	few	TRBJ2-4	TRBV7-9	CASSWTSVNIQYF	TGTGCCAGCAGCTGGACTAGTGTTAACATTCAGTACTTC
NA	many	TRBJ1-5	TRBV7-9	CASSMSGGAANQPQHF	TGTGCCAGCAGCATGAGTGGGGGCGCGGCAAATCAGCCCCAGCATTTT
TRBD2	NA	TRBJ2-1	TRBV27	CASRMTSGNEQFF	TGTGCCAGCAGGATGACTAGCGGGAATGAGCAGTTCTTC
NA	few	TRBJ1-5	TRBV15	CATSADRNNQPQHF	TGTGCCACCAGCGCTGACAGGAACAATCAGCCCCAGCATTTT
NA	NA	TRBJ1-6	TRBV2	CASKQENSPLHF	TGTGCCAGCAAACAGGAGAATTCACCCCTCCACTTT
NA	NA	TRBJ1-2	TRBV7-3	CASSLSTLEGYTF	TGTGCCAGCAGCTTATCGACTCTGGAGGGCTACACCTTC
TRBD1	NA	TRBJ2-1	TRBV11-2	CASCPGQDICNEQFF	TGTGCCAGCTGTCCGGGACAGGACATATGCAATGAGCAGTTCTTC
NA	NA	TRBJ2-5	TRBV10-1	CASSDSEAGETQYF	TGCGCCAGCAGTGATTCTGAAGCGGGAGAGACCCAGTACTTC
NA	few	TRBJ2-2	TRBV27	CASSGSRVTGELFF	TGTGCCAGCAGTGGTAGCAGGGTCACCGGGGAGCTGTTTTTT
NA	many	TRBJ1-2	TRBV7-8	CASSPDRSTYGYTF	TGTGCCAGCAGTCCTGACAGGTCAACCTATGGCTACACCTTC
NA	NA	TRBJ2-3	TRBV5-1	CASSETSDTQYF	TGCGCCAGCAGCGAAACTTCAGATACGCAGTATTTT
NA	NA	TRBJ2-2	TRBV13	CASSLLGGGRVTGELFF	TGTGCCAGCAGCTTACTCGGCGGGGGCCGAGTAACCGGGGAGCTGTTTTTT
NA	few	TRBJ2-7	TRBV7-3	CASSLAGEQYF	TGTGCCAGCAGCTTAGCGGGGGAGCAGTACTTC
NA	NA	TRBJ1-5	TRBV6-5	CASRRDLPNQPQHF	TGTGCCAGCAGGCGGGACTTACCTAATCAGCCCCAGCATTTT
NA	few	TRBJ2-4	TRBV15	CATSREDTKNIQYF	TGTGCCACCAGCAGAGAGGACACAAAAAACATTCAGTACTTC
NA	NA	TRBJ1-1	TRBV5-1	CASSFDRTKEAFF	TGCGCCAGCAGCTTTGACAGGACGAAAGAAGCTTTCTTT
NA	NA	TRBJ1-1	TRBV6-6	CASRQGPVNTEAFF	TGTGCCAGCAGACAGGGCCCAGTGAACACTGAAGCTTTCTTT
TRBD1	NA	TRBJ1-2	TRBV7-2	CASSSPSGTGTGYGYTF	TGTGCCAGCAGCTCGCCCTCCGGGACAGGGACCGGCTATGGCTACACCTTC
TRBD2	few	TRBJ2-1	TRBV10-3	CAIRAGEEQFF	TGTGCCATCAGAGCGGGAGAAGAGCAGTTCTTC
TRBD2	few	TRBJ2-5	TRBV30	CAWSGLAGGQETQYF	TGTGCCTGGAGTGGACTAGCGGGAGGGCAAGAGACCCAGTACTTC
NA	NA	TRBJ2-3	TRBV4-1	CASSQDFLAGAWDTQYF	TGCGCCAGCAGCCAAGATTTTTTGGCGGGGGCGTGGGATACGCAGTATTTT
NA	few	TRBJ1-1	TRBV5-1	CASSTGQNTEAFF	TGCGCCAGCAGCACAGGACAGAACACTGAAGCTTTCTTT
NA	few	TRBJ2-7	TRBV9	CASSVDVNSYEQYF	TGTGCCAGCAGCGTAGATGTTAACTCCTACGAGCAGTACTTC
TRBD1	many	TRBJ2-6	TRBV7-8	CASPRQGFSGANVLTF	TGTGCCAGCCCAAGACAGGGATTCTCTGGGGCCAACGTCCTGACTTTC
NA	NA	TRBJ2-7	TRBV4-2	CASSPRGDHEQYF	TGTGCCAGCAGCCCCCGGGGAGACCACGAGCAGTACTTC